The 10 T cell receptor beta chains in this list originate from one sample, sequenced in a study of beta chain features in type 1 diabetes. The sequenced template was cDNA made from the entire isolated RNA. The data were produced by immunoSEQ multiplex PCR, yet TCRdb's version contains in-frame clones alone and is incomplete. The table has a few hundred thousand clones, over 9.5% seen once. Material for sequencing was naive CD4+ T cells from blood. The receptor set was obtained from a woman aged 18-29 years in good health.

This clone has a handful of counts. V and J are TRBV2 and TRBJ2-1; 7 bases line up with TRBD2. The trim removed 4 bases at V and 0 bases at J, leaving 3 bases unmatched. Per germline, CDR1 SNHLY and CDR2 FYNNEI. This CDR3 comprises 15 residues. CDR3 nucleotide sequence: TGTGCCAGCAGTGCGGGCGGGAGCTCCTACAATGAGCAGTTCTTC. Amino acids: CASSAGGSSYNEQFF.

This chain's CDR3 is CASSSAAGRDTEAFF. The CDR3 nucleotides are TGTGCCAGCAGCTCCGCTGCGGGTAGAGACACTGAAGCTTTCTTT. The J gene is TRBJ1-1, the V gene TRBV7-6, with unresolved D. Germline V lookup: CDR1 SGHVS, CDR2 FNYEAQ. The CDR3 covers 15 residues. Trimming took 4 bases from V and 3 from J, leaving 15 bases between them.

This chain connects TRBV4-1 to TRBJ2-4, with 7 bases matching TRBD2. V shed 3 bases, J shed 7 bases, and the junction held 15 bases outside the gene matches. CDR1 and CDR2 from the germline V gene are MGHRA and YSYEKL. This CDR3 spans 17 amino acids. The CDR3 spells CASSQASSGEGRNIQYF. In DNA, the CDR3 is TGCGCCAGCAGCCAGGCCTCCAGCGGGGAGGGCCGGAACATTCAGTACTTC.

This sequence joins TRBV29-1 and TRBJ1-1; weak D call: TRBD1 (6 bases). The V and J ends lost 5 bases and 1 base respectively, with 11 bases between them. The CDR3 has 13 amino acids. Germline CDR1 and CDR2: SQVTM and ANQGSEA. Written as DNA, the CDR3 is TGCAGCGTTTTACAGGGCTGGAACACTGAAGCTTTCTTT. Protein product: CSVLQGWNTEAFF.

The chain joins TRBV10-3 to TRBJ2-3; 8 nucleotides line up with TRBD2. V shed 3 bases and J 3 bases; nucleotides not matched to a gene: 14. This CDR3 contains 18 residues. Looked up from germline, CDR1 is ENHRY and CDR2 is SYGVKD. The CDR3 DNA reads as TGTGCCATCAGTGATGGTTCGAGCGGGAGCCGGTATACAGATACGCAGTATTTT. This codes for CAISDGSSGSRYTDTQYF.

Only a few counts were recorded for this clone. The chain carries TRBV7-9 and TRBJ1-1; D gene ambiguous. V lost 7 bases and J 4 bases, leaving 16 bases between the germline ends. The CDR3 contains 14 residues. Germline V gene sequence: CDR1 SEHNR, CDR2 FQNEAQ (reference sequence). CDR3 region: CASNREGRGTEAFF. Written as DNA, the CDR3 is TGTGCCAGCAACCGCGAAGGTCGGGGCACTGAAGCTTTCTTT.

This clone was counted a few times. The chain recombines TRBV9 with TRBJ2-7, with 12 bases lining up with TRBD1. The germline V gene encodes CDR1 SGDLS and CDR2 YYNGEE. J lost 0 bases, V lost 0 bases, and 7 bases had no gene match. This CDR3 spans 18 amino acids. CDR3 nucleotide sequence: TGTGCCAGCAGCGTAGGGGGGACAGGGGGCACCATCTCCTACGAGCAGTACTTC. This translates into CASSVGGTGGTISYEQYF.

There are a few counts of this clone. The J gene is TRBJ2-3, the V gene TRBV29-1; weak D call: TRBD1 (5 bases). Germline V gene data show CDR1 as SQVTM and CDR2 as ANQGSEA. The CDR3 is 15 amino acids. V gave up 4 bases and J gave up 4 bases, with 18 bases separating them. The CDR3 protein is CSVAKKGAWADTQYF. The CDR3 nucleotides are TGCAGCGTTGCTAAAAAAGGGGCGTGGGCAGATACGCAGTATTTT.

The chain uses TRBV5-1 and TRBJ2-1, with 13 bases fitting TRBD2. This CDR3 has 14 amino acids. J gave up 9 bases and V 3 bases, and 3 bases lay outside the gene matches. The germline CDR1 and CDR2 sequences are SGHRS and YFSETQ. The CDR3 DNA is TGCGCCAGCAGCTCACTAGCGGGAGGGACTGAGCAGTTCTTC. It encodes CASSSLAGGTEQFF.

The chain employs TRBV6-5 and TRBJ1-1; no clear D. Trimming took 0 bases from V and 2 from J, leaving 10 bases between them. CDR1 and CDR2 (germline): MNHEY, SVGAGI. The CDR3 consists of 15 residues. As DNA, the CDR3 is TGTGCCAGCAGTTACTCTAATCGGGTCAACACTGAAGCTTTCTTT. This translates into CASSYSNRVNTEAFF.